This is a list of T cell receptor beta chains from one sample in a study of T-cell reconstitution after alpha-beta-depleted transplantation in children. TCRdb used MiXCR to reprocess the PCR reads, holding one entry per CDR3 protein. Among roughly 280,000 distinct CDR3 sequences, around 10% were seen once, and the ten largest hold 23%. The material sequenced was peripheral blood, taken 180 days after TCRalphabeta/CD19-depleted stem cell transplant. Every receptor here comes from a male patient between 2 and 10 years old who had a stem cell transplant for chronic granulomatous disease, so the T cells may come from the graft donor. CDR3s include the opening cysteine and the closing phenylalanine or tryptophan. The order of the fields is CDR3 DNA, CDR3 protein, J gene, clone size, V gene, D gene. The D gene is left open where the match is weak. Only part of the rows carry a size: once, few, many, or a class if the clone is expanded.

TGTGCCACCAGTGGGGGTACTAGCGGGAGGCGATCTAGCACAGATACGCAGTATTTT	CATSGGTSGRRSSTDTQYF	TRBJ2-3	many	TRBV24-1	TRBD2
TGTGCCAGCAGCTCGACGGAGAACTATGGCTACACCTTC	CASSSTENYGYTF	TRBJ1-2	many	TRBV7-6	.
TGTGCCAGCAGTTACTCGGACAACCGGCCCTATGGCTACACCTTC	CASSYSDNRPYGYTF	TRBJ1-2	many	TRBV6-5	.
TGTGCCAGCAGTGTAGGGACAGGGGGCAATCAGCCCCAGCATTTT	CASSVGTGGNQPQHF	TRBJ1-5	many	TRBV6-1	TRBD1
TGCGCCAGCAGCCCTGAGGGGACAGGGGCGTACGAGCAGTACTTC	CASSPEGTGAYEQYF	TRBJ2-7	many	TRBV5-1	TRBD1
TGTGCCAGCAGAGCTACAGGGGTCAATGAAAAACTGTTTTTT	CASRATGVNEKLFF	TRBJ1-4	.	TRBV2	TRBD1
TGTGCCAGCAGCTTGGTAGTGTCTAGCACAGATACGCAGTATTTT	CASSLVVSSTDTQYF	TRBJ2-3	many	TRBV5-4	.
TGCGCCAGCAGCTTGGGAGCGGGGGGAGAGACCCAGTACTTC	CASSLGAGGETQYF	TRBJ2-5	many	TRBV5-1	TRBD2
TGCAGTATAGGAGGCTACACCTTC	CSIGGYTF	TRBJ1-2	many	TRBV29-1	.
TGCAGTGCTAGAGACTTATCGAACACTGAAGCTTTCTTT	CSARDLSNTEAFF	TRBJ1-1	many	TRBV20-1	.
TGTGCCAGCAGCCCGGGACTATCTAGCACAGATACGCAGTATTTT	CASSPGLSSTDTQYF	TRBJ2-3	many	TRBV5-6	TRBD2
TGCAGCGCTTCCGGGACAGGGGTCTACGAGCAGTACTTC	CSASGTGVYEQYF	TRBJ2-7	many	TRBV29-1	TRBD1
TGCAGTGCTAGAGTGGAACAGATTAACACCGGGGAGCTGTTTTTT	CSARVEQINTGELFF	TRBJ2-2	many	TRBV20-1	.
TGCGCCAGCAGCTTGAAAGCGGGAGTGAGCGAGCAGTACTTC	CASSLKAGVSEQYF	TRBJ2-7	.	TRBV5-1	TRBD2
TGTGCCAGCAGAACCCTAGCGGGAGGGTCCAATGAGCAGTTCTTC	CASRTLAGGSNEQFF	TRBJ2-1	many	TRBV28	TRBD2
TGTGCCAGCAGCCAAGATGGAGACTATGGCTACACCTTC	CASSQDGDYGYTF	TRBJ1-2	few	TRBV4-2	.
TGCAGTGCCCAGAGCGGGGGGGACTCTGGGGCCAACGTCCTGACTTTC	CSAQSGGDSGANVLTF	TRBJ2-6	few	TRBV20-1	TRBD2
TGTGCCAGCAGTTTAAGGTATTACCCATGGCCTAGCACAGATACGCAGTATTTT	CASSLRYYPWPSTDTQYF	TRBJ2-3	many	TRBV28	.
TGTGCCAGCAGTTCATTTCGGGGCGCTAAAAACATTCAGTACTTC	CASSSFRGAKNIQYF	TRBJ2-4	many	TRBV27	.
TGCAGTGTTGAGCCGGGACTAGCGGGCCACGAGCAGTACTTC	CSVEPGLAGHEQYF	TRBJ2-7	many	TRBV20-1	TRBD2
TGTGCCAGCAGCTTAGATTTGGTGGGCTATGGCTACACCTTC	CASSLDLVGYGYTF	TRBJ1-2	many	TRBV7-2	.
TGTGCCAGCAGTCCCGGGACTAGAAATGAGCAGTTCTTC	CASSPGTRNEQFF	TRBJ2-1	.	TRBV12-3/TRBV12-4	TRBD2
TGTGCCAGCAGCACGGGGTTCTATGGCTACACCTTC	CASSTGFYGYTF	TRBJ1-2	few	TRBV2	.
TGTGCCAGCAGCAGACAAAGTACAGGGACTGGGGCCAACGTCCTGACTTTC	CASSRQSTGTGANVLTF	TRBJ2-6	.	TRBV2	.
TGTGCCAGCAGTTTAAAGGGTCAGACAGATACGCAGTATTTT	CASSLKGQTDTQYF	TRBJ2-3	many	TRBV12-3/TRBV12-4	.
TGTGCCATCAGGTTGGGCCAACGACTAGACATGAACACCGGGGAGCTGTTTTTT	CAIRLGQRLDMNTGELFF	TRBJ2-2	many	TRBV10-3	.
TGTGCCAGCAGTTACGAGTTCAATGAGCAGTTCTTC	CASSYEFNEQFF	TRBJ2-1	many	TRBV6-2/TRBV6-3	.
TGTGCCAGCAGCCAAGGACAGTCAGCGGACTATGGCTACACCTTC	CASSQGQSADYGYTF	TRBJ1-2	many	TRBV4-2	.
TGCAGTGCCAGGGGGGGGGCCACGCGCTCTGGGGCCAACGTCCTGACTTTC	CSARGGATRSGANVLTF	TRBJ2-6	few	TRBV20-1	.
TGTGCCAGCAGTCCCTCGGGACTCGCTGTCAGCGAGCAGTTCTTC	CASSPSGLAVSEQFF	TRBJ2-1	many	TRBV28	.
TGTGCCAGCTCCCCTGTTCTGGATGCGGAGACCCAGTACTTC	CASSPVLDAETQYF	TRBJ2-5	few	TRBV18	.